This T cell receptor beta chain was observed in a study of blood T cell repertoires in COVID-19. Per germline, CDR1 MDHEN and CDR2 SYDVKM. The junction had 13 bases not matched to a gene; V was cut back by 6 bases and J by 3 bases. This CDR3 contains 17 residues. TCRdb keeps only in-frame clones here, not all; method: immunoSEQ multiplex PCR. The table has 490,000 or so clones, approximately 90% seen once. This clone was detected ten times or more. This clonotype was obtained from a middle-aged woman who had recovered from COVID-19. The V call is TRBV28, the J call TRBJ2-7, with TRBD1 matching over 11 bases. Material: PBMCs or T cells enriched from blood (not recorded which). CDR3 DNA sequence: TGTGCCAGCAGGCGGGACAGGGGGAGGACTACCATCTACGAGCAGTACTTC. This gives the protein CASRRDRGRTTIYEQYF.